These 8 T cell receptor beta chains were all obtained from the same sample, sequenced in a study of graft-versus-host responses after intestinal transplantation (dated by TCRdb to the early 2020s). Libraries were constructed by the immunoSEQ multiplex PCR assay. The table comes from immuneACCESS by way of TCRdb, which keeps in-frame sequences with V and J called. Part of the clones is missing from these tables; in studies checked, under half for an unresolved V gene and the rest for unknown reasons. The sample records tens of thousands of clones, roughly 89% of which are singletons. 1.6% of the sample is held by the ten biggest clonotypes. The source material was PBMCs, sampled 26 days after transplant. The receptors stem from a human patient who received an intestinal transplant, so some T cells may come from the graft donor.

The chain couples TRBV6-1 to TRBJ1-1; no firm D call. CDR1 is MNHNS, CDR2 SASEGT, per germline. This CDR3 region has 15 residues. V dropped 2 bases and J dropped 6 bases, with 16 bases sitting between them. The CDR3 nucleotides are TGTGCCAGCAGTGAACGGGGAAACCTTCCGGCTGAAGCTTTCTTT. This encodes CASSERGNLPAEAFF.

This sequence joins TRBV10-3 and TRBJ2-3; D remains unclear. CDR3 length: 14 residues. Trimming removed 3 bases at V and 1 base at J, with 8 bases between. Germline CDR1 is ENHRY and CDR2 is SYGVKD. The CDR3: CAISDTTGTDTQYF. The DNA for the CDR3 is TGTGCCATCAGTGACACTACCGGCACAGATACGCAGTATTTT.

The gene calls are TRBV4-2 and TRBJ1-6, with no clear D. The germline gives CDR1 LGHNA, CDR2 YNFKEQ. The CDR3 is 15 residues long. V was pared by 0 bases and J by 4 bases, with 7 bases between. The CDR3 loop is CASSQEASYNSPLHF. In nucleotides, the CDR3 is TGTGCCAGCAGCCAAGAGGCAAGTTATAATTCACCCCTCCACTTT.

This chain uses TRBV10-3 with TRBJ1-4, with TRBD1 matching over 8 bases. The trim removed 2 bases at V and 5 bases at J, leaving 4 bases unmatched. Germline CDR1 ENHRY, CDR2 SYGVKD. The CDR3 runs 15 residues. In nucleotides, the CDR3 is TGTGCCATCAGTGAGGGGGACAGGATAAATGAAAAACTGTTTTTT. Translation gives CAISEGDRINEKLFF.

The chain uses TRBV4-2 and TRBJ2-1; 8 nucleotides match TRBD2. The CDR3 is 17 residues long. Germline lookup yields CDR1 LGHNA and CDR2 YNFKEQ. V was pared by 1 base and J by 7 bases, with 12 bases of the junction left unmatched. The CDR3 protein is CASSQVNRIAGLNEQFF. CDR3 DNA: TGTGCCAGCAGCCAAGTTAATAGGATAGCGGGGTTGAATGAGCAGTTCTTC.

This clone occurred once. The chain joins TRBV4-3 to TRBJ1-2; possible D gene TRBD1, 6 bases. Trimming took off 4 bases at V and 1 base at J, with 22 bases between the two ends. The CDR3 runs 18 residues. Germline V CDR1 and CDR2: LGHNA, YSLEER. Here the CDR3 reads CASSPIRQASVLNYGYTF. The CDR3 nucleotides read TGCGCCAGCAGCCCCATCAGACAGGCGAGTGTCCTTAACTATGGCTACACCTTC.

As concerns this clone: One end of the junction does not line up with germline, which may come from a read error. The CDR3 DNA reads TGTGCCAGCGGCTTTCCTAGCGGGGGGGCCGGGGAGCTGTTTTTT. Protein product: CASGFPSGGAGELFF. V usage is TRBV7-9 and J usage is TRBJ2-2; 12 bases map to TRBD2. The length of the CDR3 is 15 residues. Germline values: CDR1 SEHNR, CDR2 FQNEAQ (reference sequence).

The rearrangement joins TRBV7-3 to TRBJ1-2; TRBD1 is a possible D gene (6 bases). The germline V gene has CDR1 SGHTA and CDR2 FQGTGA. V was trimmed by 0 bases and J by 10 bases, leaving 18 bases between them. The CDR3 has 15 amino acids. The CDR3: CASSLTPLGRGDYTF. Here the CDR3 DNA reads TGTGCCAGCAGCTTAACCCCTTTGGGCAGGGGTGACTACACCTTC.